The clone carrying this T cell receptor beta chain was observed once. The entry originates in a study of blood T cell repertoires in COVID-19. About the research overall: PBMCs, B-cell-depleted T cells, or T cells provided the cDNA or gDNA that made up the material.

Generated by immunoSEQ multiplex PCR, the TCRdb table keeps only in-frame clones and is missing some. The data show around 150,000 clones, 81% seen once. The specimen sequenced was peripheral blood. This receptor was taken from a woman aged 55-70 years with active or convalescent COVID-19.

CDR3 nucleotide sequence: TGTGCCAGTAGTCCGACGACAGGGCATAGCAATCAGCCCCAGCATTTT. Protein: CASSPTTGHSNQPQHF. The chain links TRBV19 to TRBJ1-5, with 7 bases aligning to TRBD1. Trimming took 5 bases from V and 0 from J; bases not matched to a gene: 7. Germline CDR1 is LNHDA and CDR2 is SQIVND (reference sequence). The CDR3 consists of 16 residues.